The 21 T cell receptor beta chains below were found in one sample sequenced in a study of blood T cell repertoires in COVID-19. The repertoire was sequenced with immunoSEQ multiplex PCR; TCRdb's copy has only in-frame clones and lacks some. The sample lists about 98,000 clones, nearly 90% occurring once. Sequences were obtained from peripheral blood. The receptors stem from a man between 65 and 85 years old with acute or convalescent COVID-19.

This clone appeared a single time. This CDR3 reads CASSLGGRGEAFF. For the CDR3, the DNA is TGTGCCAGCAGCTTGGGAGGGAGAGGTGAAGCTTTCTTT. The V gene is TRBV5-5, the J gene TRBJ1-1; no clear D gene. Per the germline V gene, CDR1 is SGHKS and CDR2 is YYEKEE (reference sequence). The CDR3 is 13 residues long. The V end was cut by 0 bases, the J end by 7 bases, with 10 bases between.

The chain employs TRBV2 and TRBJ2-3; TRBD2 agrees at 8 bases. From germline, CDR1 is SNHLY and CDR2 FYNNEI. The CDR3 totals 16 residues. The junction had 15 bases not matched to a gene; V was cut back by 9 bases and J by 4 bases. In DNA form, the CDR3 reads TGTGCCAGTCATGAGGGCGGGGGGAATGTAGCAGATACGCAGTATTTT. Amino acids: CASHEGGGNVADTQYF.

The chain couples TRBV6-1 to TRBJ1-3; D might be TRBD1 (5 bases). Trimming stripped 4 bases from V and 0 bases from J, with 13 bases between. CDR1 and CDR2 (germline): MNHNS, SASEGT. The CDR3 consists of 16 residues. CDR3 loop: CASSARGVPSGNTIYF. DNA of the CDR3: TGTGCCAGCAGTGCCCGGGGGGTCCCCTCTGGAAACACCATATATTTT.

This chain's CDR3 is CASLRTGPNEKLFF. In DNA form, the CDR3 reads TGTGCCAGCCTTCGGACAGGTCCAAATGAAAAACTGTTTTTT. The chain has TRBV19 and TRBJ1-4; the match to TRBD1 covers 7 bases. Germline assignment: CDR1 LNHDA and CDR2 SQIVND (reference sequence). The CDR3 is 14 residues long. V shed 9 bases and J 5 bases; nucleotides not matched to a gene: 9.

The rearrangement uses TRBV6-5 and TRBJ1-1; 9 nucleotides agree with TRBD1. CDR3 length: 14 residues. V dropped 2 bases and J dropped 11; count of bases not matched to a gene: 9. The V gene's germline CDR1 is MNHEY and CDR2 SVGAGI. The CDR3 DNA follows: TGTGCCAGCAGTTACGGAACAGGGGGCACGGCCGCTTTCTTT. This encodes CASSYGTGGTAAFF.

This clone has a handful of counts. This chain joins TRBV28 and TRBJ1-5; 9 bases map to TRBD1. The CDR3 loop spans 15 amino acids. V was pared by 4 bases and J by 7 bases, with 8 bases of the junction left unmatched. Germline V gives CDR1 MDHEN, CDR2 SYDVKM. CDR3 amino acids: CASSWDREGGQPQHF. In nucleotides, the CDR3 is TGTGCCAGCAGTTGGGACAGGGAAGGAGGACAGCCCCAGCATTTT.

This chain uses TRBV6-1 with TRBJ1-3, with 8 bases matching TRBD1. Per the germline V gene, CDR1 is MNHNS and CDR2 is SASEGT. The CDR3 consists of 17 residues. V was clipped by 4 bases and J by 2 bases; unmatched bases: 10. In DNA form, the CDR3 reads TGTGCCAGCAGTGGCATGACCGGGACAGGAGCTGGAAACACCATATATTTT. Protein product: CASSGMTGTGAGNTIYF.

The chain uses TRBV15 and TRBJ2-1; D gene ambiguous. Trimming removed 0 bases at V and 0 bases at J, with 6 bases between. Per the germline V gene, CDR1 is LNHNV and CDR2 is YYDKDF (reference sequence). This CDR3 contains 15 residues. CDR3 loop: CATSRDQYSYNEQFF. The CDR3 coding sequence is TGTGCCACCAGCAGAGATCAGTACTCCTACAATGAGCAGTTCTTC. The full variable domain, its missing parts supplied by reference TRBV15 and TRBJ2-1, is DAMVIQNPRYQVTQFGKPVTLSCSQTLNHNVMYWYQQKSSQAPKLLFHYYDKDFNNEADTPDNFQSRRPNTSFCFLDIRSPGLGDTAMYLCATSRDQYSYNEQFFGPGTRLTVL.

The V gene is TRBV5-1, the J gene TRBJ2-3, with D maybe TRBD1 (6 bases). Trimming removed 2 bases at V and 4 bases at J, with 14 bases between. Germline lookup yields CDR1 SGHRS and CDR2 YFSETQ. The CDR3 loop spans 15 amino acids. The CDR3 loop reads CASSLEGGGPDTQYF. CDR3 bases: TGCGCCAGCAGCTTAGAAGGGGGTGGCCCAGATACGCAGTATTTT. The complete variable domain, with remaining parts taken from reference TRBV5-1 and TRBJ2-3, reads KAGVTQTPRYLIKTRGQQVTLSCSPISGHRSVSWYQQTPGQGLQFLFEYFSETQRNKGNFPGRFSGRQFSNSRSEMNVSTLELGDSALYLCASSLEGGGPDTQYFGPGTRLTVL.

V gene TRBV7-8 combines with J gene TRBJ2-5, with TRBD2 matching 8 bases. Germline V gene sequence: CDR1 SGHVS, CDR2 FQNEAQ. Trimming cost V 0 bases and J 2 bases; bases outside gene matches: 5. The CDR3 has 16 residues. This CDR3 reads CASSLARLAGQETQYF. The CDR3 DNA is TGTGCCAGCAGCTTAGCCCGCTTAGCGGGACAAGAGACCCAGTACTTC.

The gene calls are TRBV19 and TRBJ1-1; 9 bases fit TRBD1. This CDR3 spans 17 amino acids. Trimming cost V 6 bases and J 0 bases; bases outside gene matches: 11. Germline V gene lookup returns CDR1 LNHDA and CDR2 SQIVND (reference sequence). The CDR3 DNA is TGTGCCAGTAGCCCAAGGGGGACAGGGTTTATGAACACTGAAGCTTTCTTT. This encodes CASSPRGTGFMNTEAFF.

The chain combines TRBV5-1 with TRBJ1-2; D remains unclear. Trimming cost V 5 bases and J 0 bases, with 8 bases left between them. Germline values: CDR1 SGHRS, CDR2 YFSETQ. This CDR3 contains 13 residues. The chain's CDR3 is CASSRETNYGYTF. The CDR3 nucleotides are TGCGCCAGCAGTCGGGAGACTAACTATGGCTACACCTTC.

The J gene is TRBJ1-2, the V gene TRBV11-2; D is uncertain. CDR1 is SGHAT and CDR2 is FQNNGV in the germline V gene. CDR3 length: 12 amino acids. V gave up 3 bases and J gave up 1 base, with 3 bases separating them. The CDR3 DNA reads TGTGCCAGCAGCTTGCGTAACTATGGCTACACCTTC. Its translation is CASSLRNYGYTF.

The CDR3 spells CASSERDRTYNEQFF. Written as DNA, the CDR3 is TGTGCCAGCAGTGAAAGGGACAGGACCTACAATGAGCAGTTCTTC. This chain joins TRBV6-1 and TRBJ2-1; 8 nucleotides line up with TRBD1. This CDR3 comprises 15 residues. The V segment lost 2 bases and the J segment 2 bases; nucleotides outside the gene matches: 2. Germline V gene lookup returns CDR1 MNHNS and CDR2 SASEGT.

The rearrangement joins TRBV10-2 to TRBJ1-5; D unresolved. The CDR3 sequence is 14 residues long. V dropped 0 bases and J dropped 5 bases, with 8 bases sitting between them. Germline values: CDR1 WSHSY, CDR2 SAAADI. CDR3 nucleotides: TGCGCCAGCAGTGAGTCCGGTCCATATCAGCCCCAGCATTTT. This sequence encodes CASSESGPYQPQHF.

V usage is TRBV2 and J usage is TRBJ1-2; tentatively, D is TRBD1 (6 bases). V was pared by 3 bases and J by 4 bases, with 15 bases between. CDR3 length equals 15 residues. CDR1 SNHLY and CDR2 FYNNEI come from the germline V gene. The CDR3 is CASSESQGQVYGYTF. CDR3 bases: TGTGCCAGCAGTGAGTCGCAGGGGCAGGTCTATGGCTACACCTTC.

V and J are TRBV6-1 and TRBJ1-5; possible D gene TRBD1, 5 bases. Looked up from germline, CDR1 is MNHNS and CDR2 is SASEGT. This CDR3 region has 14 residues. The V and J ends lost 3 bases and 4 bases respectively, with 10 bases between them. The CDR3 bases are TGTGCCAGCAGTGACAGGGCCTATAATCAGCCCCAGCATTTT. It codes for CASSDRAYNQPQHF.

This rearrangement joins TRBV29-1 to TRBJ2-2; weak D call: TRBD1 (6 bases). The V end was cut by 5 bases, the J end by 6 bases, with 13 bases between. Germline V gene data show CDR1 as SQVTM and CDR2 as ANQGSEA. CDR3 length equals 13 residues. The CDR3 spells CSVTTGGSGELFF. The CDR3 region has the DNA TGCAGCGTTACGACAGGAGGTTCCGGGGAGCTGTTTTTT.

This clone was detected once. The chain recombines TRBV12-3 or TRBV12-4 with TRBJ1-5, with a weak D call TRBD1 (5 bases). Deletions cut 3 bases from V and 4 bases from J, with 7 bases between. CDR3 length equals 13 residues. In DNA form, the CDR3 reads TGTGCCAGCAGTTTTGGGACTAATCAGCCCCAGCATTTT. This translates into CASSFGTNQPQHF.

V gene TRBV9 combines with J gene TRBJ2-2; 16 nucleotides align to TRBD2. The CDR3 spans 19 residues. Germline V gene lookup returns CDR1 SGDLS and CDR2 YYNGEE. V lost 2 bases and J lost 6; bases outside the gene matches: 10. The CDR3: CASSVGGLAGGSVAGELFF. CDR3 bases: TGTGCCAGCAGCGTTGGGGGACTAGCGGGGGGGTCGGTAGCCGGGGAGCTGTTTTTT.

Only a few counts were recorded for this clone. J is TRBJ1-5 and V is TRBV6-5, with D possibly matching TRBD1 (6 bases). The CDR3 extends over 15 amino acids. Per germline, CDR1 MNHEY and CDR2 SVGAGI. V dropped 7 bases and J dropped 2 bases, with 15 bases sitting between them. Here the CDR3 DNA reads TGTGCCAGCACTCCGGACAGAGCTGGCAATCAGCCCCAGCATTTT. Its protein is CASTPDRAGNQPQHF.